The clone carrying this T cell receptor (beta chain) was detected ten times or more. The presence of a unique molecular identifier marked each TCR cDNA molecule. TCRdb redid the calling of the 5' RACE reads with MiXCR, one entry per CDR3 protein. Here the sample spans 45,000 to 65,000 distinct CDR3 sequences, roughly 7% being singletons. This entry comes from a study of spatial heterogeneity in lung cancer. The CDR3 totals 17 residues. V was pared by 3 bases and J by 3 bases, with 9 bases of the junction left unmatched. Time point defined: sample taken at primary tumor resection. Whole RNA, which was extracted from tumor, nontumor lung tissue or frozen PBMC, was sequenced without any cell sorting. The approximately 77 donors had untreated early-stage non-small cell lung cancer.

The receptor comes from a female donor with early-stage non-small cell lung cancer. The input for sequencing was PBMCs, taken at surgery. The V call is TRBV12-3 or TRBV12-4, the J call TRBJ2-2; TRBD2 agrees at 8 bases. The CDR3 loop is CASSFAGLAGYTGELFF. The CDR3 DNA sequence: TGTGCCAGCAGTTTCGCGGGTTTAGCGGGGTACACCGGGGAGCTGTTTTTT.